Each of the 20 T cell receptor beta chains below was sequenced from the same sample in a study of blood T cell repertoires in COVID-19. Clones were sequenced by immunoSEQ multiplex PCR, and TCRdb holds only the in-frame ones, with some missing. The sample lists 190,000 or so clones, 80% to 90% seen once, with approximately 10% in the top ten. The sample was PBMCs or T cells enriched from blood (not recorded which). Receptors were obtained from a man aged 40-50 years who had recovered from COVID-19.

The chain carries TRBV5-6 and TRBJ2-3; 8 bases match TRBD2. The CDR3 totals 15 residues. The germline V gene encodes CDR1 SGHDT and CDR2 YYEEEE. The V segment lost 1 base and the J segment 6 bases; nucleotides outside the gene matches: 7. The CDR3 loop is CASSLILADTDTQYF. Written as DNA, the CDR3 is TGTGCCAGCAGCTTGATACTAGCGGACACGGATACGCAGTATTTT.

CDR3 loop: CASSYHHSNQPQHF. In DNA, the CDR3 is TGTGCCAGCAGTTATCATCATAGCAATCAGCCCCAGCATTTT. J is TRBJ1-5 and V is TRBV6-5; D not certain. This CDR3 is built from 14 residues. CDR1 is MNHEY and CDR2 is SVGAGI in the germline V gene. Trimming cost V 3 bases and J 0 bases, with 6 bases left between them.

This chain links TRBV4-3 with TRBJ1-1; weak D call: TRBD1 (5 bases). There are 15 residues in the CDR3. CDR1 is LGHNA, CDR2 YSLEER, per germline. Deletions cut 1 base from V and 2 bases from J, with 11 bases between. The CDR3 region has the DNA TGCGCCAGCAGCCAAGCCGTGACAGAAAACACTGAAGCTTTCTTT. Residues: CASSQAVTENTEAFF.

This chain joins TRBV2 and TRBJ1-5; 12 bases agree with TRBD1. Looked up from germline, CDR1 is SNHLY and CDR2 is FYNNEI. J was trimmed by 6 bases and V by 5 bases; bases with no gene match: 2. This CDR3 spans 14 amino acids. CDR3 sequence reads: CASSPGQGAQPQHF. CDR3 sequence (DNA): TGTGCCAGCAGTCCGGGACAGGGGGCTCAGCCCCAGCATTTT.

CDR3 nucleotide sequence: TGTGCCAGCAGCCCACAGGGGTACACTGAAGCTTTCTTT. Its translation: CASSPQGYTEAFF. The chain recombines TRBV13 with TRBJ1-1, with TRBD1 matching over 7 bases. With V trimmed by 5 bases and J by 3 bases, 3 bases remained unmatched. This CDR3 spans 13 amino acids. Looked up from germline, CDR1 is PRHDT and CDR2 is FYEKMQ (reference sequence).

This chain connects TRBV19 to TRBJ1-2, with 11 nucleotides matching TRBD1. Germline V gene lookup returns CDR1 LNHDA and CDR2 SQIVND (reference sequence). The CDR3 extends over 13 amino acids. Trimming took 8 bases from V and 7 from J; bases not matched to a gene: 6. CDR3 sequence (DNA): TGTGCCAGTTCGGACAGGGGGCTCCCTGGCTACACCTTC. It is translated as CASSDRGLPGYTF.

This clone was seen a few times. The V call is TRBV10-3, the J call TRBJ2-5; TRBD2 matches 14 bases. Germline assignment: CDR1 ENHRY and CDR2 SYGVKD. With 6 bases clipped from V and 5 bases from J, the junction kept 8 bases outside the gene matches. The length of the CDR3 is 16 residues. The CDR3 coding sequence is TGTGCCATCAGGGGGACTAGCGGGAGCCTTAGGGAGACCCAGTACTTC. Translating it yields CAIRGTSGSLRETQYF.

The rearrangement links TRBV4-1 to TRBJ2-1, with 9 bases aligning to TRBD2. In germline, CDR1 is MGHRA, CDR2 YSYEKL. The CDR3 loop spans 16 amino acids. Trimming at V came to 0 bases and at J to 9 bases, leaving 9 bases not matched to a gene. As DNA, the CDR3 is TGCGCCAGCAGCCAAGATAGAGGTAGCGGGAGATCTGAGCAGTTCTTC. This gives the protein CASSQDRGSGRSEQFF.

This chain connects TRBV1 to TRBJ1-5; TRBD1 is the table's D call and was not checked against the DNA. TRBV1 is deemed a pseudogene. This CDR3 has 17 residues. CDR3 in DNA: TGCACCAGCAGCCAAGATTGCTGGGACACTTCGAATCAGCCCCAGCATTTT. It codes for CTSSQDCWDTSNQPQHF.

J is TRBJ2-3 and V is TRBV30; perhaps TRBD1 as D (6 bases). Trimming shortened V by 2 bases and J by 1 base, and 13 bases separated the two germline ends. Looked up from germline, CDR1 is GTSNPN and CDR2 is SVGIG (reference sequence). The CDR3 loop spans 15 amino acids. DNA for the CDR3: TGTGCCTGGAGTTTCCAGGGGTGGGGCACAGATACGCAGTATTTT. It codes for CAWSFQGWGTDTQYF.

The chain links TRBV2 to TRBJ1-1; D is possibly TRBD1 (6 bases). Per germline, CDR1 SNHLY and CDR2 FYNNEI. V was shortened by 8 bases and J by 4 bases, with 11 bases between the two germline ends. The CDR3 totals 12 residues. The CDR3 here is CASSTGLTEAFF. CDR3 bases: TGTGCCAGCTCTACAGGGCTCACTGAAGCTTTCTTT.

J is TRBJ2-7 and V is TRBV5-1, with D maybe TRBD1 (6 bases). The germline V and J ends were trimmed by 1 base and 2 bases, with 10 bases remaining between them. The CDR3 is 14 residues long. Germline V gene lookup returns CDR1 SGHRS and CDR2 YFSETQ. CDR3 bases: TGCGCCAGCAGCTTGCAGGGGAAGACCTACGAGCAGTACTTC. As protein: CASSLQGKTYEQYF.

A few counts support this clone. The chain joins TRBV7-3 to TRBJ2-3, with 10 bases aligning to TRBD2. The CDR3 extends over 16 amino acids. From germline, CDR1 is SGHTA and CDR2 FQGTGA. With V trimmed by 5 bases and J by 2 bases, 7 bases remained unmatched. The CDR3 is CASSIQGLAATDTQYF. DNA for the CDR3: TGTGCCAGCAGCATCCAAGGACTAGCGGCCACAGATACGCAGTATTTT.

This clone has a single count. The rearrangement uses TRBV27 and TRBJ1-6; D ambiguous. The V gene's germline CDR1 is MNHEY and CDR2 SMNVEV (reference sequence). The CDR3 totals 15 residues. V was shortened by 7 bases and J by 10 bases, with 20 bases between the two germline ends. DNA of the CDR3: TGTGCCAGCACCCTCCTCGGCAGGTCATTCTCACCCCTCCACTTT. As protein: CASTLLGRSFSPLHF.

V usage is TRBV30 and J usage is TRBJ2-2, with 8 positions matching TRBD1. There are 17 residues in the CDR3. Per the germline V gene, CDR1 is GTSNPN and CDR2 is SVGIG (reference sequence). V gave up 1 base and J gave up 4 bases; unmatched junction bases: 11. The CDR3: CAWSAPRTGIGTGELFF. The CDR3, as DNA: TGTGCCTGGAGTGCCCCGCGGACAGGGATCGGCACCGGGGAGCTGTTTTTT.

The chain links TRBV4-1 to TRBJ1-1, with 10 positions matching TRBD1. The V segment lost 1 base and the J segment 5 bases; nucleotides outside the gene matches: 7. CDR1 and CDR2 from the germline V gene are MGHRA and YSYEKL. CDR3 length equals 16 residues. The CDR3 loop reads CASSQGVGTGDTEAFF. The CDR3 DNA reads as TGCGCCAGCAGCCAAGGGGTCGGGACAGGGGATACTGAAGCTTTCTTT.

The chain employs TRBV5-4 and TRBJ2-3, with 9 bases identical to TRBD2. CDR3 size: 13 residues. V dropped 4 bases and J dropped 9; count of bases not matched to a gene: 6. Germline V gene lookup returns CDR1 SGHNT and CDR2 YYREEE (reference sequence). The chain's CDR3 is CASSGRGGHTQYF. The CDR3 DNA follows: TGTGCCAGCAGCGGGCGGGGGGGCCACACGCAGTATTTT.

DNA for the CDR3: TGTGCCAGTAGCCACACCGGGACAGGGTTTGGCTACACCTTC. Its translation is CASSHTGTGFGYTF. This rearrangement joins TRBV19 to TRBJ1-2; 9 bases fit TRBD1. CDR3 size: 14 residues. V gave up 6 bases and J gave up 7 bases; unmatched junction bases: 9. Germline loops: CDR1 LNHDA, CDR2 SQIVND (reference sequence). Full variable domain (rest looked up from reference TRBV19 and TRBJ1-2): DGGITQSPKYLFRKEGQNVTLSCEQNLNHDAMYWYRQDPGQGLRLIYYSQIVNDFQKGDIAEGYSVSREKKESFPLTVTSAQKNPTAFYLCASSHTGTGFGYTFGSGTRLTVV.

The genes are TRBV5-4 and TRBJ2-5; D ambiguous. The CDR3 has 12 residues. Trimming took off 0 bases at V and 5 bases at J, with 5 bases between the two ends. Germline loops: CDR1 SGHNT, CDR2 YYREEE (reference sequence). CDR3 region: CASSLDSETQYF. DNA of the CDR3: TGTGCCAGCAGCTTGGATTCGGAGACCCAGTACTTC.

CDR3 protein: CASSPRTGVEETQYF. As DNA, the CDR3 is TGTGCCAGCTCACCACGGACAGGGGTTGAGGAGACCCAGTACTTC. The chain recombines TRBV18 with TRBJ2-5; 9 positions agree with TRBD1. The CDR3 covers 15 residues. The germline V gene encodes CDR1 KGHSH and CDR2 LQKENI. The junction had 5 bases not matched to a gene; V was cut back by 1 base and J by 5 bases.